This TCR beta chain was profiled in a study of liver allograft versus peripheral blood T cells. Whole-study context: Transplanted-liver T cell receptor repertoires were compared with recipients' peripheral blood repertoires.

Findings of the study overall: Peripheral blood T cell receptor repertoires reportedly differed from those found within liver allografts.

Germline V gives CDR1 SGHKS, CDR2 YYEKEE (reference sequence). V lost 4 bases to trimming and J lost 4 bases; unmatched junction nucleotides: 10. This CDR3 has 16 residues. A word on this clonotype: What it binds is unknown.

One entry per CDR3 protein results from TCRdb running MiXCR on the reads. Of more than 6,000 distinct CDR3 sequences listed, about a fifth are singletons. The origin of this receptor is a human patient who had a liver transplant. The graft donor may be the source of some T cells. This chain links TRBV5-5 with TRBJ2-5, with 10 nucleotides matching TRBD1. In DNA form, the CDR3 reads TGTGCCAGCAGCCGACAGGGGGCGCAGGTTCGAGAGACCCAGTACTTC. This codes for CASSRQGAQVRETQYF.